This passage covers 22 T cell receptor beta chains from one sample sequenced in a study of T cell responses to AZD1222 COVID-19 vaccine. TCRdb's table, derived via immunoSEQ multiplex PCR, lists solely in-frame clones and lacks some. The profile covers 20,000 or so clones, with roughly 81% appearing a single time and 21% taken by the ten largest. Material: peripheral blood, obtained 28 days after the second AZD1222 dose. The receptors come from an adult who received the AZD1222 COVID-19 vaccine.

This rearrangement joins TRBV6-5 to TRBJ1-5, with D perhaps TRBD1 (6 bases). Germline V CDR1 and CDR2: MNHEY, SVGAGI. Trimming took 8 bases from V and 7 from J, leaving 15 bases between them. The CDR3 consists of 13 residues. The CDR3 coding sequence is TGTGCCAGCCAGGAACAGGGCGGGCAGCCCCAGCATTTT. This translates into CASQEQGGQPQHF.

This clone has more than one count but fewer than ten. The V and J genes are TRBV30 and TRBJ2-7; TRBD1 matches at 8 bases. The J segment lost 3 bases and the V segment lost 0 bases, leaving 4 bases of the junction unmatched. The germline gives CDR1 GTSNPN, CDR2 SVGIG (reference sequence). CDR3 length: 14 residues. CDR3 sequence reads: CAWSVGTGYYEQYF. The CDR3 DNA reads TGTGCCTGGAGTGTAGGGACAGGATACTACGAGCAGTACTTC.

This clone was seen more than once but under ten times. The chain joins TRBV9 to TRBJ2-1; D is undetermined. This CDR3 has 15 residues. V was pared by 4 bases and J by 6 bases, with 17 bases between. CDR1 and CDR2 from the germline V gene are SGDLS and YYNGEE. Here the CDR3 reads CASSRWAPAGNEQFF. The DNA of the CDR3 is TGTGCCAGCAGCCGGTGGGCCCCAGCAGGCAATGAGCAGTTCTTC.

This chain uses TRBV7-9 with TRBJ1-4; 9 bases line up with TRBD1. The CDR3 has 16 residues. Germline V lookup: CDR1 SEHNR, CDR2 FQNEAQ (reference sequence). Trimming cost V 4 bases and J 1 base; bases outside gene matches: 4. CDR3 in DNA: TGTGCCAGCAGCTGGGGACAGGGTGTAACTAATGAAAAACTGTTTTTT. Protein: CASSWGQGVTNEKLFF.

The chain couples TRBV4-1 to TRBJ1-4, with TRBD1 matching 8 bases. Losses at the gene ends were 0 bases for V and 8 bases for J; bases not matched to a gene: 8. In germline, CDR1 is MGHRA, CDR2 YSYEKL. CDR3 size: 16 residues. For the CDR3, the DNA is TGCGCCAGCAGCCAAGACGTCCAGGGGGCGGGAGAAAAACTGTTTTTT. It encodes CASSQDVQGAGEKLFF.

This chain connects TRBV18 to TRBJ2-7, with D perhaps matching TRBD2 (5 bases). Trimming stripped 0 bases from V and 0 bases from J, with 12 bases between. CDR3 length equals 16 residues. CDR1 and CDR2 from the germline V gene are KGHSH and LQKENI. The CDR3 region is CASSPPASGSSYEQYF. The CDR3 coding sequence is TGTGCCAGCTCACCACCCGCCAGCGGCAGCTCCTACGAGCAGTACTTC. Full variable domain (outside the CDR3, taken from reference TRBV18 and TRBJ2-7): NAGVMQNPRHLVRRRGQEARLRCSPMKGHSHVYWYRQLPEEGLKFMVYLQKENIIDESGMPKERFSAEFPKEGPSILRIQQVVRGDSAAYFCASSPPASGSSYEQYFGPGTRLTVT.

The V and J genes are TRBV28 and TRBJ1-5; 8 bases match TRBD1. CDR1 MDHEN and CDR2 SYDVKM come from the germline V gene. V trimming: 4 bases; J trimming: 6 bases; junction bases outside the gene matches: 2. The CDR3 totals 13 residues. The CDR3 nucleotides are TGTGCCAGCAGTTCAGGGGGCCTTCAGCCCCAGCATTTT. It codes for CASSSGGLQPQHF.

This clone was observed a single time. The chain has TRBV6-4 and TRBJ2-3, with 7 bases that match TRBD2. The CDR3 covers 17 residues. Germline V gene sequence: CDR1 MRHNA, CDR2 SNTAGT. J was trimmed by 2 bases and V by 0 bases; bases with no gene match: 8. The CDR3 here is CASSDSSGGGDTDTQYF. CDR3 DNA sequence: TGTGCCAGCAGTGACTCTTCCGGCGGGGGAGACACAGATACGCAGTATTTT.

The chain links TRBV20-1 to TRBJ2-7; TRBD2 agrees at 8 bases. The CDR3 is made up of 11 amino acids. The V segment lost 8 bases and the J segment 3 bases; nucleotides outside the gene matches: 3. The germline gives CDR1 DFQATT, CDR2 SNEGSKA (reference sequence). The CDR3 region has the DNA TGCAGTCCCACTAGCGGCTACGAGCAGTACTTC. This translates into CSPTSGYEQYF.

The chain has TRBV10-1 and TRBJ2-1; D not resolved. This CDR3 has 13 residues. V lost 2 bases and J lost 4, with 6 bases in between. Germline-derived CDR1 and CDR2 are WNHNN and SYGVQD (reference sequence). The CDR3 nucleotides read TGCGCCAGCAGTGAGGTTTCGTACAATGAGCAGTTCTTC. This codes for CASSEVSYNEQFF.

The chain links TRBV27 to TRBJ2-7; TRBD1 matches at 8 bases. J lost 3 bases, V lost 2 bases, and 6 bases had no gene match. CDR1 is MNHEY and CDR2 is SMNVEV in the germline V gene (reference sequence). The CDR3 runs 15 residues. Here the CDR3 DNA reads TGTGCCAGCAGTTTAGGGGCAGGGGGCGGCTACGAGCAGTACTTC. Amino acid sequence: CASSLGAGGGYEQYF.

The chain employs TRBV7-2 and TRBJ2-1; maybe TRBD1 (5 bases). The CDR3 runs 15 residues. Germline V CDR1 and CDR2: SGHTA, FQGNSA. Trimming removed 1 base from V and 10 bases from J, with 17 bases in between. This CDR3 is CASSLDAARAGEQFF. The CDR3 DNA follows: TGTGCCAGCAGCTTAGATGCAGCCAGGGCCGGGGAGCAGTTCTTC.

The rearrangement joins TRBV12-5 to TRBJ2-1, with TRBD1 identical over 7 bases. The CDR3 consists of 15 residues. V gave up 0 bases and J gave up 4 bases; unmatched junction bases: 3. The V gene's germline CDR1 is LGHNT and CDR2 FRNRAP. Here the CDR3 reads CASGLVPGQYNEQFF. Written as DNA, the CDR3 is TGTGCTAGTGGTTTGGTCCCGGGACAGTACAATGAGCAGTTCTTC.

The CDR3 DNA follows: TGTGCCAGCAGCACGACAGGGTACCGTAGGGAGACCCAGTACTTC. This translates into CASSTTGYRRETQYF. The genes are TRBV5-5 and TRBJ2-5; 7 bases match TRBD1. The germline gives CDR1 SGHKS, CDR2 YYEKEE (reference sequence). This CDR3 is built from 15 residues. The trim removed 4 bases at V and 5 bases at J, leaving 11 bases unmatched.

The J gene is TRBJ1-5, the V gene TRBV18; 9 nucleotides line up with TRBD1. The V and J ends lost 4 bases and 5 bases, in that order; junction bases with no gene match: 9. The germline V gene encodes CDR1 KGHSH and CDR2 LQKENI. The CDR3 is 16 residues long. The DNA of the CDR3 is TGTGCCAGCTCACTAGGGGTACAGGGGGCAGATCAGCCCCAGCATTTT. Translation gives CASSLGVQGADQPQHF.

The chain couples TRBV6-2 or TRBV6-3 to TRBJ2-7, with 10 bases matching TRBD1. The CDR3 covers 15 residues. CDR1 is MNHEY, CDR2 SVGEGT, per germline. V was pared by 2 bases and J by 6 bases, with 7 bases of the junction left unmatched. As DNA, the CDR3 is TGTGCCAGCAGTTACCCCGGGACAGGGGCCTTCGAGCAGTACTTC. Protein: CASSYPGTGAFEQYF.

This chain joins TRBV9 and TRBJ2-3; D not certain. The V gene lost 3 bases and the J gene lost 2 bases, with 13 bases spanning the gap. The CDR3 extends over 15 amino acids. In germline, CDR1 is SGDLS, CDR2 YYNGEE. CDR3 coding DNA: TGTGCCAGCAGCGGAACTAACCCGATCACAGATACGCAGTATTTT. Its translation is CASSGTNPITDTQYF. Full variable domain (outside the CDR3, taken from reference TRBV9 and TRBJ2-3): DSGVTQTPKHLITATGQRVTLRCSPRSGDLSVYWYQQSLDQGLQFLIQYYNGEERAKGNILERFSAQQFPDLHSELNLSSLELGDSALYFCASSGTNPITDTQYFGPGTRLTVL.

This chain links TRBV5-1 with TRBJ1-2; D unclear. Germline V gene sequence: CDR1 SGHRS, CDR2 YFSETQ. V was pared by 0 bases and J by 2 bases, with 5 bases between. The CDR3 runs 13 residues. The CDR3 DNA is TGCGCCAGCAGCTTGGCGGTGAACTATGGCTACACCTTC. This codes for CASSLAVNYGYTF. The full variable domain, rest sourced from reference TRBV5-1 and TRBJ1-2, is KAGVTQTPRYLIKTRGQQVTLSCSPISGHRSVSWYQQTPGQGLQFLFEYFSETQRNKGNFPGRFSGRQFSNSRSEMNVSTLELGDSALYLCASSLAVNYGYTFGSGTRLTVV.

This chain connects TRBV2 to TRBJ2-5; TRBD2 might be the D (6 bases). CDR1 is SNHLY, CDR2 FYNNEI, per germline. V lost 3 bases and J 0 bases, leaving 14 bases between the germline ends. This CDR3 contains 16 residues. CDR3 DNA sequence: TGTGCCAGCAGTGACCGGACGGGGGAGTACCAAGAGACCCAGTACTTC. Protein product: CASSDRTGEYQETQYF.

This sequence joins TRBV7-2 and TRBJ1-4; D perhaps matches TRBD1 (5 bases). Germline CDR1 reads SGHTA; CDR2 reads FQGNSA. This CDR3 has 15 residues. Between the trimmed V and J ends, which lost 2 bases and 8 bases, there was a span of 15 bases. The CDR3 DNA sequence: TGTGCCAGCAGCTTAAGGCCAGGGAGTTTCGAAAAACTGTTTTTT. Translating it yields CASSLRPGSFEKLFF.

As DNA, the CDR3 is TGCGCCAGCAGGGGGATCCCTTTGGGACAGGGAAGTGAGCAGTTCTTC. Its translation: CASRGIPLGQGSEQFF. The chain joins TRBV4-3 to TRBJ2-1; TRBD1 matches at 9 bases. Trimming at V came to 6 bases and at J to 9 bases, leaving 15 bases not matched to a gene. This CDR3 is built from 16 residues. Looked up from germline, CDR1 is LGHNA and CDR2 is YSLEER.

The sample holds one count of this clone. The V gene is TRBV15, the J gene TRBJ2-1; TRBD2 matches 9 bases. Germline CDR1 and CDR2: LNHNV and YYDKDF (reference sequence). The trim removed 8 bases at V and 0 bases at J, leaving 17 bases unmatched. The CDR3 has 19 residues. The CDR3 sequence is CATSPGGRGGPISYNEQFF. The CDR3 DNA follows: TGTGCCACCTCCCCCGGCGGGCGGGGGGGCCCAATCTCCTACAATGAGCAGTTCTTC.